This T cell receptor beta chain was identified in a study of CD8 T cells in ankylosing spondylitis. Notes on the study in general: Researchers reportedly found disease-linked clones significantly enriched in matched ankylosing spondylitis synovial fluid. Before this, some motif variants had been reported in reactive arthritis synovial fluid and blood. Typical of ankylosing spondylitis blood, it appeared, was a TCR beta motif of several highly homologous variants.

CDR1 is DFQATT and CDR2 is SNEGSKA in the germline V gene (reference sequence). Trimming left V 5 bases short and J 5 bases short, with 19 bases between. The CDR3 has 14 amino acids. At least ten counts were recorded for this clonotype. Its antigen remains unidentified. Making the TCR beta libraries involved quantitative 5'-RACE with molecular barcodes. Via MiXCR, TCRdb re-called the 5' RACE reads, giving one row per CDR3 protein. The top ten clones hold 12% to 15% of a sample with some 200,000 distinct CDR3 sequences, about 7% of them seen once. The receptor was derived from a male donor with ankylosing spondylitis. The sample taken for sequencing was blood, either unsorted or a sorted T cell fraction (not recorded which). The rearrangement uses TRBV20-1 and TRBJ2-7; a weak D match, TRBD1 (6 bases). This chain's CDR3 is CSAPKDRQVHEQYF. The CDR3 DNA sequence: TGCAGTGCTCCTAAAGACAGACAGGTCCACGAGCAGTACTTC.